This is a list of T cell receptor beta chains from one sample in a study of spatial heterogeneity in lung cancer. One entry per CDR3 protein results from TCRdb running MiXCR on the 5' RACE reads. Among 75,000 to 85,000 distinct CDR3 sequences listed, 15% to 25% were seen once. Specimen: PBMCs, collected at surgery. Receptors were obtained from a male donor with early-stage non-small cell lung cancer. The conserved cysteine and the conserved F or W are not part of the CDR3 here. Each record gives: V gene, CDR3 protein.

v_call: TRBV2; cdr3_aa: ASSRQGVEGYT
v_call: TRBV21-1; cdr3_aa: ASSLPGEQETQY
v_call: TRBV11-2; cdr3_aa: ASSLDGETQY
v_call: TRBV6-6; cdr3_aa: ASSFPVAGGNTGELF
v_call: TRBV28; cdr3_aa: ASTLSTGSMNTEAF
v_call: TRBV20-1; cdr3_aa: SASPPPGGRGQETQY
v_call: TRBV7-2; cdr3_aa: ASSLSGTSSYNEQF
v_call: TRBV7-6; cdr3_aa: ASSQGTSGEQY
v_call: TRBV27; cdr3_aa: ASSLSRLHEAF
v_call: TRBV20-1; cdr3_aa: SASNIGNTEAF
v_call: TRBV5-1; cdr3_aa: ASSLGDRSTDTQY
v_call: TRBV7-2; cdr3_aa: ASSLVGGGAADTQY
v_call: TRBV19; cdr3_aa: ASSSLAGVGNEQF
v_call: TRBV29-1; cdr3_aa: SVRAGGRETQY
v_call: TRBV5-6; cdr3_aa: ASSLVTASTDTQY
v_call: TRBV6-5; cdr3_aa: ASSYSEGSGEQY
v_call: TRBV18; cdr3_aa: ASSSDREQY
v_call: TRBV28; cdr3_aa: ASSFARSSSYEQY
v_call: TRBV24-1; cdr3_aa: ATTGRDTQY
v_call: TRBV28; cdr3_aa: ASSPGGPGHEKLF
v_call: TRBV3-1; cdr3_aa: ASSPGLEDNIQY
v_call: TRBV4-3; cdr3_aa: ASSPVEQY
v_call: TRBV6-2/TRBV6-3; cdr3_aa: ASRHSSYNEQF
v_call: TRBV10-3; cdr3_aa: AITPTGDHNSPLH
v_call: TRBV5-1; cdr3_aa: ASATGTPSTDTQY
v_call: TRBV9; cdr3_aa: ASSVQGGGPYEQY
v_call: TRBV5-1; cdr3_aa: ASSLNAGGYNEQF